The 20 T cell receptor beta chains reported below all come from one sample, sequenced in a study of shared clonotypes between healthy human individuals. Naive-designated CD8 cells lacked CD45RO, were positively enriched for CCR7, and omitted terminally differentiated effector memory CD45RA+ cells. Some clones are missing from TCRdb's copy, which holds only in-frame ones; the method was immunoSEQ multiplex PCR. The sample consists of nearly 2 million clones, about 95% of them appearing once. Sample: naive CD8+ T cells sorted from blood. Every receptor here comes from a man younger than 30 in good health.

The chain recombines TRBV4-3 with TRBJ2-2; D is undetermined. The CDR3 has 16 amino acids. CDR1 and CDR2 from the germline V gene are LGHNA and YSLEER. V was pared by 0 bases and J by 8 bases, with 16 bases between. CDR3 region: CASSQDRTLSRGELFF. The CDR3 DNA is TGCGCCAGCAGCCAAGACAGGACCCTAAGTAGGGGGGAGCTGTTTTTT.

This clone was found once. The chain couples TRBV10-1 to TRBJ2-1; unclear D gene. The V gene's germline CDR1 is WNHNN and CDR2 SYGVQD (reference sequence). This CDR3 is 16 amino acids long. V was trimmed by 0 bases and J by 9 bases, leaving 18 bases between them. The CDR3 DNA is TGCGCCAGCAGTGAGTCGAGTACGTCCTGGGTCGCTGAGCAGTTCTTC. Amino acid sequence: CASSESSTSWVAEQFF.

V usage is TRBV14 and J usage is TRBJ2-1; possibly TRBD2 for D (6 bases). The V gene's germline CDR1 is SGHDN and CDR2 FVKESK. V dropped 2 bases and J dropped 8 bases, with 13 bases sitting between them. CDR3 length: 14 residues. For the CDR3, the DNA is TGTGCCAGCAGCCAACACGGGAGTGCCGATGAGCAGTTCTTC. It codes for CASSQHGSADEQFF.

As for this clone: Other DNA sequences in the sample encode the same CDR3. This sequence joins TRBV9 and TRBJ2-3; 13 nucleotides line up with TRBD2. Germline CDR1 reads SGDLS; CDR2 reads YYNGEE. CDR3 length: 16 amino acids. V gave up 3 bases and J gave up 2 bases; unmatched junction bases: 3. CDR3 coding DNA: TGTGCCAGCAGCGGTGGACTAGCGGGAGTCACAGATACGCAGTATTTT. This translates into CASSGGLAGVTDTQYF.

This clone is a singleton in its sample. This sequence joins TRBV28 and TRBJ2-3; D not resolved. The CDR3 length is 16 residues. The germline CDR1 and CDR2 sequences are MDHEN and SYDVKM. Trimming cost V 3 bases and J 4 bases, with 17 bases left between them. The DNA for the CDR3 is TGTGCCAGCAGTTTGATACCGCAGGTTTTCCCAGATACGCAGTATTTT. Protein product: CASSLIPQVFPDTQYF. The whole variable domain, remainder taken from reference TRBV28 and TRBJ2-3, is DVKVTQSSRYLVKRTGEKVFLECVQDMDHENMFWYRQDPGLGLRLIYFSYDVKMKEKGDIPEGYSVSREKKERFSLILESASTNQTSMYLCASSLIPQVFPDTQYFGPGTRLTVL.

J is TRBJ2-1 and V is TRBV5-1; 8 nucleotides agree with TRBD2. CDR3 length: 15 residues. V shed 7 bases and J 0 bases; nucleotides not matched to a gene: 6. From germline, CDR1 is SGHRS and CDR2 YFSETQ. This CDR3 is CASDREGHSYNEQFF. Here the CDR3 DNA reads TGCGCCAGCGATCGGGAGGGCCACTCCTACAATGAGCAGTTCTTC. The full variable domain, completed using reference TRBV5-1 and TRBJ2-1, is KAGVTQTPRYLIKTRGQQVTLSCSPISGHRSVSWYQQTPGQGLQFLFEYFSETQRNKGNFPGRFSGRQFSNSRSEMNVSTLELGDSALYLCASDREGHSYNEQFFGPGTRLTVL.

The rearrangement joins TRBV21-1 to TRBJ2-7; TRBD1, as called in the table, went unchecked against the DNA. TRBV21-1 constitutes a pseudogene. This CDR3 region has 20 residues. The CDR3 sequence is CASSDKGVRDRVSFSYEQYF. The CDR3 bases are TGTGCCAGCAGCGACAAGGGAGTTAGGGACAGGGTTTCTTTTTCCTACGAGCAGTACTTC.

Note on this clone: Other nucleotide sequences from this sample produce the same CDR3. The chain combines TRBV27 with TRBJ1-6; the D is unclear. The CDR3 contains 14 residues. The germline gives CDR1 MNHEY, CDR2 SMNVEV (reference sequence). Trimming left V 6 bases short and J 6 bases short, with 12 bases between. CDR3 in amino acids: CASSPGGSNSPLHF. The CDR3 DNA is TGTGCCAGCAGCCCCGGTGGGTCTAATTCACCCCTCCACTTT.

CDR3 sequence: CASSPGLSNWGTEAFF. The CDR3 coding sequence is TGTGCCAGCAGCCCCGGACTCTCTAACTGGGGCACTGAAGCTTTCTTT. V and J are TRBV11-2 and TRBJ1-1; D gene unclear. Per the germline V gene, CDR1 is SGHAT and CDR2 is FQNNGV. The CDR3 is made up of 16 amino acids. The V gene lost 5 bases and the J gene lost 4 bases, with 20 bases spanning the gap.

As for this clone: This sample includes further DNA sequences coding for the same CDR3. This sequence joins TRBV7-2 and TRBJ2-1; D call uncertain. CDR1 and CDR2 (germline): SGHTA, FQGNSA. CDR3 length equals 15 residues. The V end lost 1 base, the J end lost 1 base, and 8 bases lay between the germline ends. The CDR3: CASSLVGGSYNEQFF. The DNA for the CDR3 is TGTGCCAGCAGCTTAGTTGGTGGGTCCTACAATGAGCAGTTCTTC.

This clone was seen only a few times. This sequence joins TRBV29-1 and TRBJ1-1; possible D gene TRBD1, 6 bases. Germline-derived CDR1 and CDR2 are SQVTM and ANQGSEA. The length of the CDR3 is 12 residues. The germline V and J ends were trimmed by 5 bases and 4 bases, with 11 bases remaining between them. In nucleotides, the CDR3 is TGCAGCGTTACAGGGTCGGGCACTGAAGCTTTCTTT. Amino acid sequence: CSVTGSGTEAFF.

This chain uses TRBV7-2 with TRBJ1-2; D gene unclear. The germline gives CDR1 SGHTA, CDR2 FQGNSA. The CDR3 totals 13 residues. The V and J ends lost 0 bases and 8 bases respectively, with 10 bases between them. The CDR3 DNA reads TGTGCCAGCAGCTTAGCAGGGTGGTTGGGCTACACCTTC. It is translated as CASSLAGWLGYTF.

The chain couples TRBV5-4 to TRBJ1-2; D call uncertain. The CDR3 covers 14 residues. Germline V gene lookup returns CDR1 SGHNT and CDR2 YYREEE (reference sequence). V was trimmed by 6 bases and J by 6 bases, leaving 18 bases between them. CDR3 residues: CASNTDPGGDGYTF. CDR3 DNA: TGTGCCAGCAACACGGACCCGGGTGGCGATGGCTACACCTTC. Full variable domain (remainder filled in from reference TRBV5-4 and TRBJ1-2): ETGVTQSPTHLIKTRGQQVTLRCSSQSGHNTVSWYQQALGQGPQFIFQYYREEENGRGNFPPRFSGLQFPNYSSELNVNALELDDSALYLCASNTDPGGDGYTFGSGTRLTVV.

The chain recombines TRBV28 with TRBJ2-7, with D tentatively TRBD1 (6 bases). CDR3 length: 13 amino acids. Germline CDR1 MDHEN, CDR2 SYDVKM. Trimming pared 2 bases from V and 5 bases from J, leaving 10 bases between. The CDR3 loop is CASSLHRAHEQYF. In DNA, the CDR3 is TGTGCCAGCAGTTTACACAGGGCCCACGAGCAGTACTTC.

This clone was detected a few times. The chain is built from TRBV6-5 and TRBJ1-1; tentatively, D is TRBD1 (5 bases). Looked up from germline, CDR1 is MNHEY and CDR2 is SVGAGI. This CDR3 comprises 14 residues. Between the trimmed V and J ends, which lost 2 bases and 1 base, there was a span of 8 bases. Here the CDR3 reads CASSYGDRNTEAFF. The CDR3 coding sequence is TGTGCCAGCAGTTACGGAGACAGGAACACTGAAGCTTTCTTT.

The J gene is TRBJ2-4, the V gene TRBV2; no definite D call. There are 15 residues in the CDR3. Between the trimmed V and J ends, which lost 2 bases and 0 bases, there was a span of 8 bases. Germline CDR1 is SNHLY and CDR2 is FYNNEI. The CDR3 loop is CASSEIGGAKNIQYF. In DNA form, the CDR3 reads TGTGCCAGCAGTGAAATTGGCGGAGCCAAAAACATTCAGTACTTC.

CDR3 sequence reads: CASSDGQTIYGYTF. The DNA for the CDR3 is TGTGCCAGCAGTGATGGCCAGACCATCTATGGCTACACCTTC. The J gene is TRBJ1-2, the V gene TRBV2; D is uncertain. V was pared by 3 bases and J by 4 bases, with 12 bases between. The CDR3 sequence is 14 residues long. Germline V gives CDR1 SNHLY, CDR2 FYNNEI.

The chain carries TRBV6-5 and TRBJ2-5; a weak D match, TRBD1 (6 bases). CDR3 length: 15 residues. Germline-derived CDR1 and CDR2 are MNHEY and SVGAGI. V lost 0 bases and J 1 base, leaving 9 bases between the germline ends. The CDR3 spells CASSYSGQVQETQYF. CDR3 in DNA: TGTGCCAGCAGTTACTCGGGACAAGTCCAAGAGACCCAGTACTTC.

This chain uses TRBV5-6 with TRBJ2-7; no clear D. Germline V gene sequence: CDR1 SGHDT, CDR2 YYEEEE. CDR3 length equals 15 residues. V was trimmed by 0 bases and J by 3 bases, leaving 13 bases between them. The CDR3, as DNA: TGTGCCAGCAGCTTGGGAACACTTGCTGACTACGAGCAGTACTTC. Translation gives CASSLGTLADYEQYF.

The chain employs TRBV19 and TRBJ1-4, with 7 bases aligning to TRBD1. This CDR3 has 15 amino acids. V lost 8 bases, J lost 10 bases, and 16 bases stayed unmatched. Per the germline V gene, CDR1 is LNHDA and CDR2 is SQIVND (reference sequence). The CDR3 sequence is CASDTWTGREGKLFF. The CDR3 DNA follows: TGTGCCAGTGATACCTGGACAGGTCGAGAGGGAAAACTGTTTTTT.